The 3 T cell receptor beta chains below all came from one sample that was sequenced in a study of T cell responses to AZD1222 COVID-19 vaccine (dated by TCRdb to the early 2020s). Library method: the immunoSEQ multiplex PCR assay. TCRdb carries this immuneACCESS record with in-frame sequences only. Its versions omit some clonotypes, under half of them owing to an unresolved V gene in the studies checked, with the rest unexplained. The sample profile shows 130,000 to 150,000 clones; approximately 93% of them were found once. The ten most abundant clones make up less than 15% of the sample. Taken with the paper, the label for time point translates to: sample from adult after SARS-CoV-2 infection, after symptom onset. Sequencing was performed on peripheral blood, taken after recovery from COVID-19. The receptors stem from an adult who had recovered from COVID-19.

This clone has just one count. The genes are TRBV28 and TRBJ2-2; TRBD1 or TRBD2 may be the D gene (5 bases each). The CDR3 spans 16 residues. Germline V gene data show CDR1 as MDHEN and CDR2 as SYDVKM. Between the trimmed V and J ends, which lost 6 bases and 0 bases, there was a span of 14 bases. The CDR3 sequence: CASSSPGRPNTGELFF. The CDR3 DNA sequence: TGTGCCAGCAGCTCCCCGGGACGGCCGAACACCGGGGAGCTGTTTTTT.

The chain uses TRBV3-1 (or the pseudogene TRBV3-2) and TRBJ1-4; D is unresolved. The CDR3 loop spans 16 amino acids. Germline values: CDR1 LGHDT, CDR2 YNNKEL (reference sequence). With 0 bases removed from V and 4 bases from J, the gap between germline ends came to 12 bases. Here the CDR3 DNA reads TGTGCCAGCAGCCAAGATCGAGGGCACCATAATGAAAAACTGTTTTTT. Translated: CASSQDRGHHNEKLFF.

V gene TRBV3-1 (or the pseudogene TRBV3-2) combines with J gene TRBJ1-1; D is perhaps TRBD1 (5 bases). This CDR3 is built from 19 residues. V lost 0 bases and J lost 4, with 24 bases in between. Germline CDR1 is LGHDT and CDR2 is YNNKEL (reference sequence). CDR3 sequence (DNA): TGTGCCAGCAGCCAAGAAACAATTGGGGGTGGCCTGGAAGGCACTGAAGCTTTCTTT. It yields the protein CASSQETIGGGLEGTEAFF.